This TCR beta chain was sequenced during a study of identical twins. The study's findings and limits: Alpha sequences that were out-of-frame and twin-shared showed an excess of low generation probability. Out-of-frame beta chain sequences displayed weaker excess sharing between twins.

Healthy Caucasian donors formed the entire cohort. Trimming pared 1 base from V and 4 bases from J, leaving 12 bases between. CDR3 length: 15 residues. Germline V gene data show CDR1 as SEHNR and CDR2 as FQNEAQ (reference sequence). In this sample, this clonotype turned up a few times. Antigen: not known. TCRdb passed the 5' RACE reads through MiXCR, listing each CDR3 protein once. Of 750,000 to 950,000 distinct CDR3 sequences in the sample, about 12% were seen once. The data were also submitted as part of a second study, on yellow fever vaccine responses in identical twins. That work contributes: Twins' vaccine T cell response reportedly gave the appearance of partial convergence and partial personalization.

The specimen sequenced was PBMCs. This chain uses TRBV7-9 with TRBJ2-3; D unclear. This TCR came from a woman younger than 30 in good health. This CDR3 is CASSLVGGRADTQYF. In nucleotides, the CDR3 is TGTGCCAGCAGCTTAGTGGGCGGTCGAGCAGATACGCAGTATTTT.